What follows are 24 T cell receptor beta chains derived from one specimen sequenced in a study of cytomegalovirus exposure and HLA in healthy donors. A multiplex PCR was run with 60 Vbeta primers and 13 Jbeta primers. Sequencing used immunoSEQ multiplex PCR; TCRdb keeps in-frame clones, though not all of them. The sample lists roughly 180,000 clones; 80% to 90% were seen once. The material sequenced was PBMCs. The receptors shown here come from a man aged 18 to 29 in good health and CMV-seropositive.

The rearrangement uses TRBV18 and TRBJ2-5; the D gene is possibly TRBD1 (6 bases). The CDR3 is 16 residues long. V shed 0 bases and J shed 2 bases, with 13 bases lying between them. From germline, CDR1 is KGHSH and CDR2 LQKENI. The CDR3 reads CASSPPSWGLQETQYF. The DNA for the CDR3 is TGTGCCAGCTCACCACCCTCCTGGGGGCTACAAGAGACCCAGTACTTC.

This clone was seen once. This chain connects TRBV25-1 to TRBJ1-1; D call uncertain. Germline CDR1 is MGHDK and CDR2 is SYGVNS. Trimming shortened V by 1 base and J by 3 bases, and 18 bases separated the two germline ends. This CDR3 has 17 residues. The CDR3 DNA follows: TGTGCCAGCAGTGAATTAATTGCGTGGGAGGAAGACACTGAAGCTTTCTTT. Translation gives CASSELIAWEEDTEAFF.

V gene TRBV29-1 combines with J gene TRBJ2-6, with 15 bases lining up with TRBD2. Per germline, CDR1 SQVTM and CDR2 ANQGSEA. With 3 bases clipped from V and 3 bases from J, the junction kept 3 bases outside the gene matches. The CDR3 length is 17 residues. CDR3 coding DNA: TGCAGCGTTGAGGGACTAGCGGGGGGATTTGGGGCCAACGTCCTGACTTTC. Its translation: CSVEGLAGGFGANVLTF.

The chain recombines TRBV7-9 with TRBJ1-2; D might be TRBD1 (6 bases). V lost 4 bases and J lost 4, with 10 bases in between. CDR3 length: 13 residues. The V gene's germline CDR1 is SEHNR and CDR2 FQNEAQ (reference sequence). CDR3 sequence reads: CASSSGTTYGYTF. As DNA, the CDR3 is TGTGCCAGCAGCTCCGGGACAACCTATGGCTACACCTTC.

This rearrangement joins TRBV27 to TRBJ2-7; TRBD2 agrees at 7 bases. The V segment lost 2 bases and the J segment 0 bases; nucleotides outside the gene matches: 4. Germline-derived CDR1 and CDR2 are MNHEY and SMNVEV (reference sequence). The CDR3 totals 15 residues. CDR3 DNA: TGTGCCAGCAGTTTAATGCGGGGGACCTCCTACGAGCAGTACTTC. Translated: CASSLMRGTSYEQYF.

V and J are TRBV5-1 and TRBJ2-3; 8 bases are a match to TRBD2. This CDR3 is built from 16 residues. Losses at the gene ends were 7 bases for V and 6 bases for J; bases not matched to a gene: 16. Germline assignment: CDR1 SGHRS and CDR2 YFSETQ. CDR3 residues: CASGRAGERADDTQYF. CDR3 nucleotide sequence: TGCGCCAGCGGAAGAGCGGGGGAGAGAGCAGATGATACGCAGTATTTT.

This chain connects TRBV13 to TRBJ2-5, with 8 nucleotides matching TRBD1. The DNA end is a closer match to TRBJ2-7, so the J assignment may be wrong. The CDR3 loop spans 16 amino acids. Germline V lookup: CDR1 PRHDT, CDR2 FYEKMQ (reference sequence). CDR3 in amino acids: CASSSTPGQAPYEQYF. In DNA, the CDR3 is TGTGCCAGCAGCTCGACTCCGGGACAGGCACCCTACGAGCAGTACTTC.

The V call is TRBV18, the J call TRBJ1-2; TRBD1 matches at 7 bases. V shed 5 bases and J 2 bases; nucleotides not matched to a gene: 8. This CDR3 region has 15 residues. CDR1 and CDR2 from the germline V gene are KGHSH and LQKENI. CDR3 amino acids: CASSDAATGNYGYTF. The CDR3 DNA sequence: TGTGCCAGCTCAGACGCCGCGACAGGGAACTATGGCTACACCTTC.

This clone was observed a handful of times. DNA for the CDR3: TGCGCCAGCAGCCAAGATGGGCGGGGCAAGTACTTC. This codes for CASSQDGRGKYF. The V and J genes are TRBV4-1 and TRBJ2-7; weak D call: TRBD2 (6 bases). Per germline, CDR1 MGHRA and CDR2 YSYEKL. Trimming removed 0 bases from V and 11 bases from J, with 11 bases in between. This CDR3 has 12 residues.

This chain links TRBV5-6 with TRBJ2-1; D unresolved. Germline-derived CDR1 and CDR2 are SGHDT and YYEEEE. The CDR3 has 11 residues. Trimming took 0 bases from V and 7 from J, leaving 2 bases between them. CDR3 coding DNA: TGTGCCAGCAGCTTGGCTAATGAGCAGTTCTTC. This sequence encodes CASSLANEQFF. Based on the CDR3 plus reference TRBV5-6 and TRBJ2-1, the full variable domain is DAGVTQSPTHLIKTRGQQVTLRCSPKSGHDTVSWYQQALGQGPQFIFQYYEEEERQRGNFPDRFSGHQFPNYSSELNVNALLLGDSALYLCASSLANEQFFGPGTRLTVL.

The rearrangement links TRBV7-2 to TRBJ2-5; tentatively, D is TRBD1 (6 bases). Germline CDR1 and CDR2: SGHTA and FQGNSA. The CDR3 sequence is 13 residues long. Trimming left V 2 bases short and J 5 bases short, with 9 bases between. The DNA for the CDR3 is TGTGCCAGCAGCTTAAACAGGGACGAGACCCAGTACTTC. Protein product: CASSLNRDETQYF. Variable domain in full (rest from reference TRBV7-2 and TRBJ2-5): GAGVSQSPSNKVTEKGKDVELRCDPISGHTALYWYRQSLGQGLEFLIYFQGNSAPDKSGLPSDRFSAERTGGSVSTLTIQRTQQEDSAVYLCASSLNRDETQYFGPGTRLLVL.

V and J are TRBV27 and TRBJ1-2; D possibly corresponds to TRBD1 (6 bases). CDR3 length: 14 residues. CDR1 and CDR2 from the germline V gene are MNHEY and SMNVEV (reference sequence). The V gene lost 4 bases and the J gene lost 8 bases, with 17 bases spanning the gap. The CDR3 DNA follows: TGTGCCAGCAGTTCGGGGACAAATGCCAGAGGCTACACCTTC. Amino acids: CASSSGTNARGYTF.

This chain links TRBV27 with TRBJ2-1; 11 bases match TRBD2. The CDR3 contains 18 residues. After removal of 5 bases from V and 3 bases from J, the junction contained 12 bases not matched to a gene. Germline V CDR1 and CDR2: MNHEY, SMNVEV (reference sequence). Here the CDR3 reads CASSLSPITSGGYNEQFF. CDR3 DNA: TGTGCCAGCAGTCTGTCCCCAATCACTAGCGGGGGCTACAATGAGCAGTTCTTC.

The CDR3 coding sequence is TGTGCCAGCAGGATGGGGGGGACCGCCGGCGAGCAGTTCTTC. It yields the protein CASRMGGTAGEQFF. The chain employs TRBV2 and TRBJ2-1, with 7 bases lining up with TRBD2. V shed 6 bases and J 10 bases; nucleotides not matched to a gene: 12. CDR1 is SNHLY, CDR2 FYNNEI, per germline. The CDR3 has 14 amino acids.

This clone turned up a few times. V and J are TRBV5-1 and TRBJ1-1; no clear D. The germline V gene has CDR1 SGHRS and CDR2 YFSETQ. V was clipped by 0 bases and J by 1 base, with 7 bases between them. This CDR3 contains 14 residues. The CDR3: CASSLEPRNTEAFF. CDR3 sequence (DNA): TGCGCCAGCAGCTTGGAACCGCGGAACACTGAAGCTTTCTTT.

The rearrangement uses TRBV12-5 and TRBJ2-1; D perhaps matches TRBD2 (5 bases). Germline V gives CDR1 LGHNT, CDR2 FRNRAP. This CDR3 contains 10 residues. V shed 7 bases and J shed 12 bases, with 10 bases lying between them. CDR3 sequence reads: CASAEAGQFF. The CDR3 region has the DNA TGTGCTAGTGCCGAGGCGGGGCAGTTCTTC. Full variable domain (missing parts from reference TRBV12-5 and TRBJ2-1): DARVTQTPRHKVTEMGQEVTMRCQPILGHNTVFWYRQTMMQGLELLAYFRNRAPLDDSGMPKDRFSAEMPDATLATLKIQPSEPRDSAVYFCASAEAGQFFGPGTRLTVL.

The rearrangement uses TRBV15 and TRBJ2-5; 9 bases line up with TRBD2. CDR3 size: 13 residues. Per the germline V gene, CDR1 is LNHNV and CDR2 is YYDKDF (reference sequence). The junction had 3 bases not matched to a gene; V was cut back by 5 bases and J by 5 bases. The CDR3 protein is CATSETSGETQYF. The CDR3 nucleotides are TGTGCCACCAGCGAGACTAGCGGTGAGACCCAGTACTTC.

This sequence joins TRBV9 and TRBJ2-6; TRBD1 matches at 8 bases. Germline V CDR1 and CDR2: SGDLS, YYNGEE. J was trimmed by 3 bases and V by 0 bases; bases with no gene match: 8. The CDR3 consists of 18 residues. The CDR3 DNA follows: TGTGCCAGCAGCGTAGTTCCAGGGGGCTCCTATGGGGCCAACGTCCTGACTTTC. Translating it yields CASSVVPGGSYGANVLTF.

This clone was observed once. One end of the junction is discordant with germline, which a read error may explain. V and J are TRBV7-9 and TRBJ2-7, with TRBD2 as a possible D gene (5 bases). Germline V gene data show CDR1 as SEHNR and CDR2 as FQNEAQ (reference sequence). The CDR3 runs to 13 residues. This CDR3 is CSSSFPGSYEQYF. CDR3 nucleotides: TGTTCCAGCAGCTTCCCGGGGAGCTACGAGCAGTACTTC.

This sequence joins TRBV6-1 and TRBJ2-7, with D maybe TRBD1 (5 bases). Germline assignment: CDR1 MNHNS and CDR2 SASEGT. This CDR3 is 14 amino acids long. Trimming shortened V by 6 bases and J by 3 bases, and 15 bases separated the two germline ends. The CDR3 is CASSLREGFYEQYF. CDR3 DNA sequence: TGTGCCAGCAGCCTCAGGGAAGGGTTCTACGAGCAGTACTTC.

For this clone: Mismatch with germline at one junction end may stem from a read error. This sequence joins TRBV7-9 and TRBJ2-3; the match to TRBD1 covers 10 bases. CDR3 size: 16 residues. Germline-derived CDR1 and CDR2 are SEHNR and FQNEAQ (reference sequence). The CDR3 DNA sequence: TGTTCCAGCAGCCCCTGGGGACAGGGGATCACAGATACGCAGTATTTT. It specifies CSSSPWGQGITDTQYF.

The J gene is TRBJ2-1, the V gene TRBV4-1; 7 positions match TRBD1. V dropped 0 bases and J dropped 5; count of bases not matched to a gene: 10. Germline V gene lookup returns CDR1 MGHRA and CDR2 YSYEKL. This CDR3 comprises 17 residues. The CDR3 bases are TGCGCCAGCAGCCAAGAAGGGGGCGGCCGCAATGACAATGAGCAGTTCTTC. Its protein is CASSQEGGGRNDNEQFF.

This clone was observed a handful of times. The V gene is TRBV19, the J gene TRBJ1-5; D ambiguous. This CDR3 spans 14 amino acids. V gave up 8 bases and J gave up 2 bases, with 13 bases separating them. Per germline, CDR1 LNHDA and CDR2 SQIVND (reference sequence). The chain's CDR3 is CASRHVGGNQPQHF. The DNA for the CDR3 is TGTGCCAGTCGTCATGTGGGAGGCAATCAGCCCCAGCATTTT.

V is TRBV4-1 and J is TRBJ1-4, with a tentative D call TRBD1 (5 bases). V was clipped by 1 base and J by 8 bases, with 8 bases between them. The CDR3 sequence is 13 residues long. Per germline, CDR1 MGHRA and CDR2 YSYEKL. CDR3 bases: TGCGCCAGCAGCCAAGCTCGGGGGGAAAAACTGTTTTTT. Protein product: CASSQARGEKLFF.